These 25 T cell receptor beta chains share one sample of origin, sequenced in a study of T cell responses to AZD1222 COVID-19 vaccine. Sequencing used immunoSEQ multiplex PCR; TCRdb keeps in-frame clones, though not all of them. The profile shows approximately 130,000 clones, roughly 86% of them singletons. The sequences come from peripheral blood, collected 28 days after the second AZD1222 dose. The receptors here all came from an adult who received the AZD1222 COVID-19 vaccine.

J is TRBJ2-7 and V is TRBV27; TRBD2 is a possible D gene (5 bases). This CDR3 is 13 amino acids long. V was shortened by 5 bases and J by 5 bases, with 13 bases between the two germline ends. Germline V gene lookup returns CDR1 MNHEY and CDR2 SMNVEV (reference sequence). The CDR3 region is CASSPRGNNEQYF. DNA for the CDR3: TGTGCCAGCAGTCCAAGAGGGAATAACGAGCAGTACTTC.

The chain combines TRBV5-1 with TRBJ2-7; perhaps TRBD2 as D (6 bases). The germline gives CDR1 SGHRS, CDR2 YFSETQ. The CDR3 has 16 residues. Trimming left V 4 bases short and J 3 bases short, with 20 bases between. CDR3 DNA sequence: TGCGCCAGCAGCCCCGGTGGGGTAGCGGCCGTCTACGAGCAGTACTTC. Translation: CASSPGGVAAVYEQYF.

The rearrangement joins TRBV6-1 to TRBJ1-3; D is ambiguous. V lost 1 base to trimming and J lost 4 bases, with 11 bases between them. This CDR3 is 15 amino acids long. Germline loops: CDR1 MNHNS, CDR2 SASEGT. The chain's CDR3 is CASSEVPAGGNTIYF. The DNA for the CDR3 is TGTGCCAGCAGTGAAGTTCCTGCGGGAGGAAACACCATATATTTT.

This clone was detected once. The chain joins TRBV6-5 to TRBJ2-3; a possible D gene is TRBD2 (6 bases). Trimming took off 4 bases at V and 6 bases at J, with 14 bases between the two ends. From germline, CDR1 is MNHEY and CDR2 SVGAGI. The CDR3 has 14 amino acids. The chain's CDR3 is CASSFEDYKDTQYF. The CDR3 bases are TGTGCCAGCAGTTTCGAGGACTACAAGGATACGCAGTATTTT.

Remarks on this clone: Other nucleotide sequences in the sample specify the same CDR3. This chain joins TRBV18 and TRBJ1-3, with 7 bases lining up with TRBD1. CDR1 and CDR2 from the germline V gene are KGHSH and LQKENI. The CDR3 extends over 15 amino acids. The J segment lost 0 bases and the V segment lost 2 bases, leaving 1 base of the junction unmatched. The CDR3 DNA is TGTGCCAGCTCACCAGGGACAGTCTCTGGAAACACCATATATTTT. This sequence encodes CASSPGTVSGNTIYF.

The rearrangement uses TRBV5-1 and TRBJ2-7; D possibly corresponds to TRBD1 (5 bases). Germline V gene lookup returns CDR1 SGHRS and CDR2 YFSETQ. Trimming removed 3 bases from V and 1 base from J, with 14 bases in between. This CDR3 has 15 residues. In nucleotides, the CDR3 is TGCGCCAGCAGCTCGGAGCCAGGGCAGTCCTACGAGCAGTACTTC. This translates into CASSSEPGQSYEQYF.

This chain uses TRBV5-1 with TRBJ2-1, with D possibly TRBD1 on 5 matching bases. The CDR3 contains 15 residues. The V gene's germline CDR1 is SGHRS and CDR2 YFSETQ. V was trimmed by 0 bases and J by 3 bases, leaving 10 bases between them. The CDR3 spells CASSLVAGLYNEQFF. The CDR3 DNA reads TGCGCCAGCAGCTTGGTGGCAGGGCTCTACAATGAGCAGTTCTTC.

This chain connects TRBV27 to TRBJ1-1; the D is unclear. The CDR3 sequence is 15 residues long. The V end lost 2 bases, the J end lost 5 bases, and 15 bases lay between the germline ends. From germline, CDR1 is MNHEY and CDR2 SMNVEV (reference sequence). CDR3 sequence (DNA): TGTGCCAGCAGTTTAAGGTCCCCGAGTGAGACTGAAGCTTTCTTT. Protein product: CASSLRSPSETEAFF.

CDR3 DNA sequence: TGTGCCAGCAGCCACCCCGGACAGGGGATAAGTTTGGACTATGGCTACACCTTC. Translated: CASSHPGQGISLDYGYTF. The chain employs TRBV12-1 and TRBJ1-2; the table's D call TRBD1 went unverified against the DNA. TRBV12-1 counts as a pseudogene. This CDR3 comprises 18 residues.

The rearrangement uses TRBV5-1 and TRBJ2-3; D possibly corresponds to TRBD2 (5 bases). There are 16 residues in the CDR3. Germline V gene data show CDR1 as SGHRS and CDR2 as YFSETQ. V lost 3 bases and J 0 bases, leaving 14 bases between the germline ends. This CDR3 reads CASSSSSRGSTDTQYF. CDR3 DNA: TGCGCCAGCAGCTCTTCCTCACGGGGTAGCACAGATACGCAGTATTTT.

This clone has just a few counts. This chain links TRBV30 with TRBJ2-1; D unresolved. Germline values: CDR1 GTSNPN, CDR2 SVGIG (reference sequence). V was cut by 0 bases and J by 5 bases, with 5 bases left in between. The CDR3 covers 12 residues. The CDR3 DNA follows: TGTGCCTGGAGTGTATGGGACAATGAGCAGTTCTTC. Translation: CAWSVWDNEQFF.

V and J are TRBV6-2 or TRBV6-3 and TRBJ1-2; 12 bases match TRBD1. V was pared by 3 bases and J by 8 bases, with 7 bases of the junction left unmatched. The CDR3 has 15 amino acids. CDR1 is MNHEY and CDR2 is SVGEGT in the germline V gene. In DNA form, the CDR3 reads TGTGCCAGCAGTTATTGGGACAGGGGGCAGGTCGGCTACACCTTC. Its protein is CASSYWDRGQVGYTF.

V gene TRBV27 combines with J gene TRBJ1-5; no definite D call. The V gene's germline CDR1 is MNHEY and CDR2 SMNVEV (reference sequence). The CDR3 has 13 amino acids. V lost 3 bases to trimming and J lost 6 bases, with 9 bases between them. CDR3 sequence: CASSLVYGQPQHF. CDR3 DNA: TGTGCCAGCAGTTTGGTCTACGGTCAGCCCCAGCATTTT.

The V gene is TRBV18, the J gene TRBJ2-2; 7 nucleotides align to TRBD1. CDR3 length: 15 amino acids. The V gene's germline CDR1 is KGHSH and CDR2 LQKENI. V was pared by 2 bases and J by 6 bases, with 6 bases of the junction left unmatched. The DNA of the CDR3 is TGTGCCAGCTCACCAAGGAGACAGGGAGCCGGGGAGCTGTTTTTT. This gives the protein CASSPRRQGAGELFF.

The chain links TRBV7-2 to TRBJ1-5, with a possible D match to TRBD1 (6 bases). CDR3 length: 15 residues. Germline lookup yields CDR1 SGHTA and CDR2 FQGNSA. With 0 bases removed from V and 4 bases from J, the gap between germline ends came to 10 bases. The CDR3 is CASSLAGQGNQPQHF. The CDR3 DNA reads as TGTGCCAGCAGCTTAGCAGGCCAGGGGAATCAGCCCCAGCATTTT.

V is TRBV7-9 and J is TRBJ1-1; D call uncertain. CDR3 length: 12 amino acids. Looked up from germline, CDR1 is SEHNR and CDR2 is FQNEAQ (reference sequence). Trimming left V 5 bases short and J 1 base short, with 5 bases between. CDR3 in DNA: TGTGCCAGCAGCCCCAGGAACACTGAAGCTTTCTTT. Translation: CASSPRNTEAFF.

V gene TRBV7-8 combines with J gene TRBJ2-7; TRBD1 is a possible D gene (6 bases). Between the trimmed V and J ends, which lost 1 base and 6 bases, there was a span of 13 bases. Germline CDR1 reads SGHVS; CDR2 reads FQNEAQ. The CDR3 is 14 amino acids. CDR3 sequence: CASSLEDRTFEQYF. The CDR3, as DNA: TGTGCCAGCAGCTTAGAAGACAGGACCTTCGAGCAGTACTTC.

The chain couples TRBV30 to TRBJ2-7, with TRBD1 identical over 8 bases. The CDR3 runs 15 residues. The germline CDR1 and CDR2 sequences are GTSNPN and SVGIG (reference sequence). Trimming took 2 bases from V and 1 from J; bases not matched to a gene: 7. Written as DNA, the CDR3 is TGTGCCTGGAGTCGGACAGGGTTAACGTCCTACGAGCAGTACTTC. Translation: CAWSRTGLTSYEQYF. The full variable domain, its missing parts supplied by reference TRBV30 and TRBJ2-7, is SQTIHQWPATLVQPVGSPLSLECTVEGTSNPNLYWYRQAAGRGLQLLFYSVGIGQISSEVPQNLSASRPQDRQFILSSKKLLLSDSGFYLCAWSRTGLTSYEQYFGPGTRLTVT.

The chain uses TRBV4-3 and TRBJ1-4, with no clear D. The CDR3 consists of 16 residues. The germline V and J ends were trimmed by 0 bases and 8 bases, with 16 bases remaining between them. Germline CDR1 reads LGHNA; CDR2 reads YSLEER. CDR3 coding DNA: TGCGCCAGCAGCCAAGAGAGGGCTCCCAGTTGGGAAAAACTGTTTTTT. As protein: CASSQERAPSWEKLFF.

The V gene is TRBV19, the J gene TRBJ1-1, with D perhaps TRBD1 (6 bases). Germline V gene lookup returns CDR1 LNHDA and CDR2 SQIVND (reference sequence). V lost 1 base to trimming and J lost 5 bases, with 8 bases between them. The CDR3 sequence is 13 residues long. Here the CDR3 DNA reads TGTGCCAGTAGTATAGGCCAGGGGACTGAAGCTTTCTTT. This translates into CASSIGQGTEAFF. The full variable domain, completed using reference TRBV19 and TRBJ1-1, is DGGITQSPKYLFRKEGQNVTLSCEQNLNHDAMYWYRQDPGQGLRLIYYSQIVNDFQKGDIAEGYSVSREKKESFPLTVTSAQKNPTAFYLCASSIGQGTEAFFGQGTRLTVV.

This chain uses TRBV30 with TRBJ1-4; weak D call: TRBD1 (5 bases). The CDR3 spans 12 residues. Germline lookup yields CDR1 GTSNPN and CDR2 SVGIG (reference sequence). V was shortened by 5 bases and J by 8 bases, with 12 bases between the two germline ends. Here the CDR3 DNA reads TGTGCCTGGCGGGACGTCGGGGAAAAACTGTTTTTT. Its protein is CAWRDVGEKLFF.

This chain connects TRBV21-1 to TRBJ1-4; TRBD1 reflects the table's D call only, with no check against the DNA. TRBV21-1 is a known pseudogene. CDR3 length: 20 residues. DNA for the CDR3: TGTGCCAGCAGCAAAGAATTACTTTCCGGCAGGGGCGGATGTAATGAAAAACTGTTTTTT. This sequence encodes CASSKELLSGRGGCNEKLFF.

The genes are TRBV5-1 and TRBJ1-2; D might be TRBD1 (6 bases). CDR1 is SGHRS, CDR2 YFSETQ, per germline. Trimming removed 0 bases at V and 1 base at J, with 10 bases between. CDR3 length: 15 residues. The CDR3 reads CASSLADRSNYGYTF. CDR3 bases: TGCGCCAGCAGCTTGGCCGACAGGAGTAACTATGGCTACACCTTC.

This clone has just one count. This chain connects TRBV5-6 to TRBJ2-7, with D unclear. The CDR3 loop spans 14 amino acids. In germline, CDR1 is SGHDT, CDR2 YYEEEE. V gave up 0 bases and J gave up 7 bases, with 14 bases separating them. The CDR3 spells CASSLADGVREQYF. The CDR3 nucleotides read TGTGCCAGCAGCTTGGCCGACGGAGTGAGGGAGCAGTACTTC.

J is TRBJ1-5 and V is TRBV6-5; D is unclear. Trimming shortened V by 2 bases and J by 7 bases, and 12 bases separated the two germline ends. The CDR3 has 14 residues. Germline V CDR1 and CDR2: MNHEY, SVGAGI. CDR3 residues: CASSYAGVGQPQHF. The CDR3 bases are TGTGCCAGCAGTTACGCCGGGGTCGGGCAGCCCCAGCATTTT.